This T cell receptor (beta chain) was sequenced for a study of cytomegalovirus exposure and HLA in healthy donors. Findings and caveats of the study: Most likely, a cluster of highly shared sequence variants arose as a sequencing artifact. Apparent HLA restriction characterized most CMV-associated TCR beta chains in a later analysis. More clonal expansion characterized HLA-associated TCR beta chains than equally common others in a later analysis.

It was with 60 Vbeta and 13 Jbeta primers that the PCR ran. Profiling relied on immunoSEQ multiplex PCR, and the TCRdb table lists in-frame clones only, not all of them. The repertoire has approximately 240,000 clones, over 65% of them found once; the top ten carry roughly 2.6%. Turning to this clone: Its antigen is not known.

The sequence was collected from a woman aged 55 to 70 in good health and CMV-seropositive. The sample taken for sequencing was PBMCs.

This chain's CDR3 is CASRGRDYGTDTQYF. The DNA for the CDR3 is TGTGCCAGCAGGGGTCGGGACTATGGAACAGATACGCAGTATTTT. The genes are TRBV6-1 and TRBJ2-3, with 7 bases lining up with TRBD2. Germline CDR1 reads MNHNS; CDR2 reads SASEGT. Trimming removed 6 bases from V and 3 bases from J; junction bases left unmatched: 9. The CDR3 is made up of 15 amino acids.